These 2 T cell receptor beta chains came from one sample sequenced in a study of CD8+CD57+ T cells in acquired aplastic anemia (dated 2018 in TCRdb). The reads were generated on an Illumina HiSeq 2000. Profiling of TCR beta VDJ combinations and CDR3 sequences used genomic DNA as the template. The public sequencing data were trimmed at Q25 with fastp and processed into clonotypes with MiXCR by TCRdb, which kept only in-frame beta chains. One record per CDR3 amino acid sequence lists the most common genes and DNA. This sample lists approximately 180,000 distinct CDR3 sequences; less than 50% were detected once. The ten largest clonotypes hold about 2% of the sample. Patients chosen for sequencing had shown expansion of CD8+CD57+ cells by flow cytometry. The sample was sorted CD4+, CD8+, or CD8+CD57+ T cells (not recorded which) from PBMCs. The receptors derive from a human donor with aplastic anemia.

The chain combines TRBV29-1 with TRBJ2-7; weak D call: TRBD1 (6 bases). V lost 0 bases and J 3 bases, leaving 15 bases between the germline ends. The germline gives CDR1 SQVTM, CDR2 ANQGSEA. CDR3 length equals 15 residues. The CDR3, as DNA: TGCAGCGTTGAAGAAGCCAGGGGCTCCAGCTACGAGCAGTACTTC. Translated: CSVEEARGSSYEQYF.

At least ten counts were recorded for this clonotype. The genes are TRBV29-1 and TRBJ1-2; no definite D call. Germline CDR1 is SQVTM and CDR2 is ANQGSEA. The V gene lost 4 bases and the J gene lost 8 bases, with 23 bases spanning the gap. The CDR3 has 15 amino acids. The CDR3 coding sequence is TGCAGCGTTGTGGACCCCGGTAGGGCCGCAGAGGGCTACACCTTC. Protein sequence: CSVVDPGRAAEGYTF.